Described below is a single TCR beta chain sequence and its context. Its target is not known. The CDR3 has 13 amino acids. Germline V lookup: CDR1 SQVTM, CDR2 ANQGSEA. The sample comes from a study of CXCR3-negative and CXCR3-positive naive CD8 T cells. Libraries were UMI-labeled 5' RACE TRB cDNA. Each CDR3 protein gets one entry in TCRdb, which reprocessed the 5' RACE reads and gives no DNA. The sample has under 150,000 distinct CDR3 sequences. Findings of the study overall: Expression of CXCR3 was partially reduced after cryopreservation, and fresh PBMCs were used in most assays. Against CXCR3-negative naive cells, CXCR3-positive naive cells showed more hydrophobic TRB CDR3s. Comparison of naive subsets found surface CD5 to be comparable, and TCR strength was inferred on the basis of TRB CDR3 properties.

Naive cells were sorted as CD45RO-, CCR7+, CD27+ and CD95-. The genes are TRBV29-1 and TRBJ1-2; without DNA, the TCRdb call of TRBD1 cannot be checked. Sequenced sample: naive CXCR3+ CD8+ T cells from blood. The subset is: CD45RO-CCR7+CD27+CD95- naive CD8+ T cells expressing CXCR3 (TNR3+). The TCR was taken from a human donor in good health. Some clones in this sample may be carry-over from other donors' samples. This CDR3 reads CSVEGGFVYGYTF.